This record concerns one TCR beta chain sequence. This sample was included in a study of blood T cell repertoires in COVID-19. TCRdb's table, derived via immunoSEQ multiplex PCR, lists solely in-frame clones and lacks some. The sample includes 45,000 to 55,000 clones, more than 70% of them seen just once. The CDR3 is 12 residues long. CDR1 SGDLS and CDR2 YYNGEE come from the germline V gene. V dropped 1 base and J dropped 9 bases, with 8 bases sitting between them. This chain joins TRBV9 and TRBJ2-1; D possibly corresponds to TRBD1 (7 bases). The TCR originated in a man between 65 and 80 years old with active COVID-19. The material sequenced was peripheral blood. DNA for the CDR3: TGTGCCAGCAGCGTACAGGGGGGTGAGCAGTTCTTC. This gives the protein CASSVQGGEQFF.